A single sample gave rise to the 32 T cell receptor beta chains below, sequenced in a study of cytomegalovirus exposure and HLA in healthy donors. Researchers ran the PCR with 60 Vbeta and 13 Jbeta primers. TCRdb's table, derived via immunoSEQ multiplex PCR, lists solely in-frame clones and lacks some. This table holds some 180,000 clones, roughly 68% found once. The sample was PBMCs. The receptor source for this set is a woman aged 25 to 39 in good health and CMV-seronegative.

The V call is TRBV7-2, the J call TRBJ1-4; D might be TRBD1 (5 bases). This CDR3 comprises 16 residues. Germline V gene data show CDR1 as SGHTA and CDR2 as FQGNSA. Between the trimmed V and J ends, which lost 3 bases and 3 bases, there was a span of 14 bases. CDR3: CASSLLGGVANEKLFF. The DNA of the CDR3 is TGTGCCAGCAGCTTGCTCGGGGGGGTGGCTAATGAAAAACTGTTTTTT.

This clone was observed a single time. CDR3 DNA sequence: TGTGCCAGCAGCCAAGATCCTCCGGGACTAGGAAACTACAATGAGCAGTTCTTC. This gives the protein CASSQDPPGLGNYNEQFF. V gene TRBV4-2 combines with J gene TRBJ2-1, with 8 nucleotides matching TRBD2. Losses at the gene ends were 0 bases for V and 3 bases for J; bases not matched to a gene: 10. The CDR3 is made up of 18 amino acids. Germline V gene sequence: CDR1 LGHNA, CDR2 YNFKEQ.

The chain links TRBV6-1 to TRBJ1-5, with TRBD1 identical over 10 bases. J lost 6 bases, V lost 4 bases, and 6 bases had no gene match. The CDR3 extends over 15 amino acids. Germline CDR1 reads MNHNS; CDR2 reads SASEGT. In DNA form, the CDR3 reads TGTGCCAGCAGTGGGGGACAGGGGACCAGTCAGCCCCAGCATTTT. Protein sequence: CASSGGQGTSQPQHF.

The chain combines TRBV9 with TRBJ2-2, with 7 bases identical to TRBD2. J gave up 1 base and V 6 bases, and 3 bases lay outside the gene matches. The CDR3 length is 14 residues. Germline-derived CDR1 and CDR2 are SGDLS and YYNGEE. CDR3 in amino acids: CASTGGRNTGELFF. The CDR3 DNA reads as TGTGCCAGCACTGGCGGGAGGAACACCGGGGAGCTGTTTTTT.

This sequence joins TRBV19 and TRBJ2-7, with D possibly being TRBD2 (6 bases). The germline V gene has CDR1 LNHDA and CDR2 SQIVND (reference sequence). This CDR3 spans 14 amino acids. The V end was cut by 1 base, the J end by 5 bases, with 12 bases between. CDR3 protein: CASSIGGTAHEQYF. The CDR3 DNA follows: TGTGCCAGTAGTATAGGCGGGACGGCTCACGAGCAGTACTTC.

The V and J genes are TRBV19 and TRBJ1-5, with D perhaps matching TRBD1 (6 bases). CDR1 is LNHDA and CDR2 is SQIVND in the germline V gene (reference sequence). Trimming removed 7 bases from V and 6 bases from J, with 16 bases in between. This CDR3 is 14 amino acids long. In DNA form, the CDR3 reads TGTGCCAGTAATCCAGGGGTCGCGAGTCAGCCCCAGCATTTT. As protein: CASNPGVASQPQHF.

The rearrangement uses TRBV5-4 and TRBJ2-5; TRBD2 agrees at 7 bases. TRBJ2-7 explains the end of the DNA better; the J call may be wrong. Per the germline V gene, CDR1 is SGHNT and CDR2 is YYREEE (reference sequence). The CDR3 totals 15 residues. This chain's CDR3 is CASSLAGGEGYEQYF. In DNA form, the CDR3 reads TGTGCCAGCAGCTTGGCTGGGGGGGAGGGCTACGAGCAGTACTTC.

The chain has TRBV11-3 and TRBJ2-2; 15 nucleotides line up with TRBD2. Germline lookup yields CDR1 SGHNT and CDR2 YENEEA. The ends lost 5 bases at V and 8 bases at J; junction bases unmatched: 12. The CDR3 extends over 18 amino acids. CDR3 sequence reads: CASSHGLAGGPSGGELFF. CDR3 bases: TGTGCCAGCAGCCACGGACTAGCGGGAGGGCCCTCGGGTGGGGAGCTGTTTTTT.

In its sample, this clone was seen a few times. The V call is TRBV6-1, the J call TRBJ1-4; tentatively, D is TRBD1 (5 bases). Germline assignment: CDR1 MNHNS and CDR2 SASEGT. This CDR3 spans 15 amino acids. V was clipped by 2 bases and J by 7 bases, with 14 bases between them. CDR3 sequence (DNA): TGTGCCAGCAGTGAATGGGGCAGTTTTACTGAAAAACTGTTTTTT. Translation: CASSEWGSFTEKLFF.

This chain connects TRBV25-1 to TRBJ2-3, with D perhaps TRBD1 (6 bases). CDR3 length equals 16 residues. Germline CDR1 MGHDK, CDR2 SYGVNS. Trimming removed 9 bases at V and 4 bases at J, with 23 bases between. Written as DNA, the CDR3 is TGTGCCAGTCAACAGGGATTTAAGGGCACGGCAGATACGCAGTATTTT. Translating it yields CASQQGFKGTADTQYF.

This chain uses TRBV27 with TRBJ1-2; D might be TRBD1 (6 bases). Trimming cost V 5 bases and J 6 bases, with 19 bases left between them. The V gene's germline CDR1 is MNHEY and CDR2 SMNVEV (reference sequence). CDR3 length equals 15 residues. The CDR3 coding sequence is TGTGCCAGCAGTATTTTTGGGGGCGAAGTTGATGGCTACACCTTC. Protein: CASSIFGGEVDGYTF.

The chain couples TRBV4-2 to TRBJ2-1; the D gene is possibly TRBD2 (6 bases). In germline, CDR1 is LGHNA, CDR2 YNFKEQ. The CDR3 sequence is 14 residues long. Deletions cut 0 bases from V and 10 bases from J, with 13 bases between. CDR3 nucleotide sequence: TGTGCCAGCAGCCAAGATTGGGGACTCCAAGAGCAGTTCTTC. This encodes CASSQDWGLQEQFF.

This clone was detected only a few times. The rearrangement uses TRBV13 and TRBJ1-3; D is ambiguous. Per germline, CDR1 PRHDT and CDR2 FYEKMQ (reference sequence). This CDR3 is built from 13 residues. Trimming left V 0 bases short and J 3 bases short, with 3 bases between. The CDR3: CASSLGRGNTIYF. The CDR3, as DNA: TGTGCCAGCAGCTTAGGGCGTGGAAACACCATATATTTT.

The chain uses TRBV7-8 and TRBJ2-2, with D perhaps TRBD2 (7 bases). The CDR3 extends over 18 amino acids. Germline V gene lookup returns CDR1 SGHVS and CDR2 FQNEAQ. V lost 2 bases, J lost 5 bases, and 21 bases lay in between. The DNA of the CDR3 is TGTGCCAGCAGCTTAACCACGCGAGGGGGGAGGGGGACCGGGGAGCTGTTTTTT. The encoded protein is CASSLTTRGGRGTGELFF.

This clone is a singleton in its sample. The chain recombines TRBV6-5 with TRBJ2-7, with TRBD1 identical over 7 bases. CDR3 length: 15 amino acids. The trim removed 7 bases at V and 3 bases at J, leaving 12 bases unmatched. Germline V CDR1 and CDR2: MNHEY, SVGAGI. The CDR3 here is CASNDPVTGIYEQYF. The CDR3 nucleotides are TGTGCCAGCAATGACCCCGTGACAGGGATCTACGAGCAGTACTTC.

This clone was counted between two and nine times. V and J are TRBV6-6 and TRBJ2-5, with 7 bases that match TRBD2. V was clipped by 6 bases and J by 0 bases; unmatched bases: 7. The CDR3 extends over 15 amino acids. The germline V gene encodes CDR1 MNHNY and CDR2 SVGAGI (reference sequence). The CDR3 protein is CASSPPLADQETQYF. The CDR3 DNA reads as TGTGCCAGCAGCCCCCCCCTAGCGGACCAAGAGACCCAGTACTTC.

V and J are TRBV7-9 and TRBJ2-1, with 10 bases matching TRBD2. The J segment lost 9 bases and the V segment lost 5 bases, leaving 10 bases of the junction unmatched. The CDR3 has 15 amino acids. Looked up from germline, CDR1 is SEHNR and CDR2 is FQNEAQ (reference sequence). The CDR3 reads CASSLLAGPRGEQFF. CDR3 nucleotides: TGTGCCAGCAGCCTACTAGCGGGGCCTCGCGGTGAGCAGTTCTTC.

This clone was counted only a few times. The chain joins TRBV6-1 to TRBJ2-7; a weak D match, TRBD2 (6 bases). Germline V gene lookup returns CDR1 MNHNS and CDR2 SASEGT. The V end was cut by 6 bases, the J end by 0 bases, with 12 bases between. The CDR3 loop spans 14 amino acids. As DNA, the CDR3 is TGTGCCAGCAGCCGGACTACTACCTCCTACGAGCAGTACTTC. Translating it yields CASSRTTTSYEQYF.

The chain recombines TRBV7-2 with TRBJ1-1; D not certain. Germline values: CDR1 SGHTA, CDR2 FQGNSA. Trimming pared 0 bases from V and 4 bases from J, leaving 12 bases between. The CDR3 is made up of 15 amino acids. The CDR3 is CASSLASGVGTEAFF. The DNA for the CDR3 is TGTGCCAGCAGCTTAGCGTCGGGAGTAGGCACTGAAGCTTTCTTT.

This clone has a handful of counts. This sequence joins TRBV27 and TRBJ2-5, with TRBD2 matching 9 bases. Germline lookup yields CDR1 MNHEY and CDR2 SMNVEV (reference sequence). CDR3 size: 13 residues. The V gene end was trimmed by 4 bases and the J gene end by 10 bases; junction bases not matched to a gene: 7. CDR3 nucleotides: TGTGCCAGCAGTTACCGCGGGAGGGGCGTCCAGTACTTC. This encodes CASSYRGRGVQYF.

The sample holds one count of this clone. The chain has TRBV2 and TRBJ1-6, with 7 bases that match TRBD1. The CDR3 extends over 15 amino acids. V gave up 8 bases and J gave up 0 bases; unmatched junction bases: 4. Germline-derived CDR1 and CDR2 are SNHLY and FYNNEI. This CDR3 is CASRQGVSYNSPLHF. CDR3 DNA sequence: TGTGCCAGCCGACAGGGAGTCTCCTATAATTCACCCCTCCACTTT.

This clone was recorded only once. The chain is built from TRBV4-1 and TRBJ2-2, with a possible D match to TRBD2 (6 bases). The germline V gene has CDR1 MGHRA and CDR2 YSYEKL. The CDR3 has 18 residues. Trimming pared 3 bases from V and 1 base from J, leaving 18 bases between. The CDR3 DNA reads as TGCGCCAGCAGCCAGGCGGGACGGAGCCTTTTGAACACCGGGGAGCTGTTTTTT. Amino acid sequence: CASSQAGRSLLNTGELFF.

The chain links TRBV7-2 to TRBJ1-1, with D hard to call. V lost 1 base to trimming and J lost 2 bases, with 8 bases between them. The CDR3 sequence is 14 residues long. Germline V gene data show CDR1 as SGHTA and CDR2 as FQGNSA. The CDR3 DNA reads TGTGCCAGCAGCTTAGGCGGCTTCAACACTGAAGCTTTCTTT. Amino acids: CASSLGGFNTEAFF.

V and J are TRBV11-2 and TRBJ2-1; 8 bases are shared with TRBD1. Germline trimming cut 4 bases from V and 7 bases from J; bases unmatched to any gene: 12. Germline V gives CDR1 SGHAT, CDR2 FQNNGV. There are 16 residues in the CDR3. CDR3 sequence reads: CASSSGQGEFVNEQFF. CDR3 bases: TGTGCCAGCAGCTCCGGACAGGGAGAGTTCGTAAATGAGCAGTTCTTC.

J is TRBJ2-7 and V is TRBV4-1; TRBD1 might be the D (6 bases). This CDR3 contains 13 residues. Germline lookup yields CDR1 MGHRA and CDR2 YSYEKL. V lost 4 bases, J lost 1 base, and 8 bases lay in between. CDR3 protein: CASSRDRSYEQYF. In DNA form, the CDR3 reads TGCGCCAGCAGCCGCGACAGGTCCTACGAGCAGTACTTC.

The CDR3 DNA follows: TGTGCCAGCAACCAACCGGGACTAGCGGGGGCCCAAGAGACCCAGTACTTC. It specifies CASNQPGLAGAQETQYF. The J gene is TRBJ2-5, the V gene TRBV2; 14 nucleotides align to TRBD2. The length of the CDR3 is 17 residues. Germline trimming cut 7 bases from V and 1 base from J; bases unmatched to any gene: 8. CDR1 is SNHLY and CDR2 is FYNNEI in the germline V gene.

The rearrangement links TRBV6-6 to TRBJ1-2; TRBD1 agrees at 9 bases. The CDR3 is 16 residues long. Losses at the gene ends were 0 bases for V and 5 bases for J; bases not matched to a gene: 7. Germline CDR1 reads MNHNY; CDR2 reads SVGAGI (reference sequence). This CDR3 reads CASSYSGFGQGYGYTF. The DNA for the CDR3 is TGTGCCAGCAGTTACTCGGGTTTTGGACAGGGGTATGGCTACACCTTC.

The gene calls are TRBV18 and TRBJ2-7, with 12 positions matching TRBD1. CDR1 KGHSH and CDR2 LQKENI come from the germline V gene. V trimming: 5 bases; J trimming: 2 bases; junction bases outside the gene matches: 7. The CDR3 loop spans 16 amino acids. The CDR3 bases are TGTGCCAGCTCATCGACCGGGACAGGGGGCCCCTACGAGCAGTACTTC. Encoded protein: CASSSTGTGGPYEQYF. Full variable domain (missing parts from reference TRBV18 and TRBJ2-7): NAGVMQNPRHLVRRRGQEARLRCSPMKGHSHVYWYRQLPEEGLKFMVYLQKENIIDESGMPKERFSAEFPKEGPSILRIQQVVRGDSAAYFCASSSTGTGGPYEQYFGPGTRLTVT.

The chain recombines TRBV7-9 with TRBJ2-6; TRBD1 might be the D (6 bases). This CDR3 comprises 15 residues. Trimming left V 2 bases short and J 6 bases short, with 11 bases between. Germline assignment: CDR1 SEHNR and CDR2 FQNEAQ (reference sequence). The CDR3 reads CASSLQGFKANVLTF. The CDR3 DNA reads as TGTGCCAGCAGCTTACAGGGGTTTAAGGCCAACGTCCTGACTTTC.

The chain carries TRBV6-5 and TRBJ1-2; TRBD1 matches 10 bases. The CDR3 consists of 13 residues. The germline CDR1 and CDR2 sequences are MNHEY and SVGAGI. The V segment lost 6 bases and the J segment 4 bases; nucleotides outside the gene matches: 2. CDR3 in amino acids: CASRTGGGYGYTF. In DNA, the CDR3 is TGTGCCAGCAGGACAGGGGGCGGCTATGGCTACACCTTC.

Here the CDR3 DNA reads TGTGCCAGCAGTTCCTACGGGACAGGGAAAACCGGGGAGCTGTTTTTT. It specifies CASSSYGTGKTGELFF. The chain combines TRBV27 with TRBJ2-2, with 9 bases fitting TRBD1. The CDR3 covers 16 residues. The germline gives CDR1 MNHEY, CDR2 SMNVEV (reference sequence). J was trimmed by 5 bases and V by 4 bases; bases with no gene match: 8.

The V gene is TRBV7-9, the J gene TRBJ1-1, with 9 bases matching TRBD1. J lost 4 bases, V lost 5 bases, and 8 bases had no gene match. The CDR3 has 15 residues. Germline CDR1 is SEHNR and CDR2 is FQNEAQ (reference sequence). The CDR3 spells CASSPGTGLPTEAFF. In DNA form, the CDR3 reads TGTGCCAGCAGCCCCGGGACAGGGCTACCCACTGAAGCTTTCTTT.